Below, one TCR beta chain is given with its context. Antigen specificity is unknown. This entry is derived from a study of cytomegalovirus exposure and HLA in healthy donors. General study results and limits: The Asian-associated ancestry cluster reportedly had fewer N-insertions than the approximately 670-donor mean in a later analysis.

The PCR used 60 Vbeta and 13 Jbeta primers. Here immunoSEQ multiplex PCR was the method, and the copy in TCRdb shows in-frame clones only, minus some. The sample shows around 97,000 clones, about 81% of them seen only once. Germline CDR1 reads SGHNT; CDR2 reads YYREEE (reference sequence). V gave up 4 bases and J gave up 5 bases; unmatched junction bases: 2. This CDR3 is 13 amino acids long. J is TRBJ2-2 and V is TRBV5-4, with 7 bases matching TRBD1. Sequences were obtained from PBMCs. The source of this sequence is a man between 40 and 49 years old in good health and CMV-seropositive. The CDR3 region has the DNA TGTGCCAGCAGCCCACAGGGGACCGGGGAGCTGTTTTTT. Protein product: CASSPQGTGELFF.